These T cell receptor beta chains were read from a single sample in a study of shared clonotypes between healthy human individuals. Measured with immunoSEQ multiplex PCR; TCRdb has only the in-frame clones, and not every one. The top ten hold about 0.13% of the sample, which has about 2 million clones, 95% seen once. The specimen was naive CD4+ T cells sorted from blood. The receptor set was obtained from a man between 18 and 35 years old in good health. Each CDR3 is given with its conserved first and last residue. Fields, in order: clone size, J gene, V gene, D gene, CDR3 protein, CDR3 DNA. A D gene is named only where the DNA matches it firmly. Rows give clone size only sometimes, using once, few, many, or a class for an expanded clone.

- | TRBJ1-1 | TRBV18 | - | CASSQGRTDNTEAFF | TGTGCCAGCTCGCAAGGTAGGACGGACAACACTGAAGCTTTCTTT
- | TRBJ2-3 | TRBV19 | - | CASSTREASATDTQYF | TGTGCCAGTAGTACCCGTGAGGCTAGCGCCACAGATACGCAGTATTTT
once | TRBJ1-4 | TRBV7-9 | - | CASSLYIEKLFF | TGTGCCAGCAGCTTATACATTGAAAAACTGTTTTTT
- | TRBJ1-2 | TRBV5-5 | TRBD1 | CASSLGATGHSYGYTF | TGTGCCAGCAGCTTGGGGGCGACAGGGCATAGCTATGGCTACACCTTC
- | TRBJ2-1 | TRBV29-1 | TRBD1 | CSVLGRGRSSYNEQFF | TGCAGCGTTTTGGGCAGGGGGCGAAGCTCCTACAATGAGCAGTTCTTC
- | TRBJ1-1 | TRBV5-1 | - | CASSLGGRTEAFF | TGCGCCAGCAGCTTGGGTGGGAGAACTGAAGCTTTCTTT
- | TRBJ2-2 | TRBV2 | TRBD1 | CASSETGQGTGELFF | TGTGCCAGCAGTGAGACAGGGCAGGGCACCGGGGAGCTGTTTTTT
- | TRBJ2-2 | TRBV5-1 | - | CASSYTANTGELFF | TGCGCCAGCAGCTACACAGCGAACACCGGGGAGCTGTTTTTT
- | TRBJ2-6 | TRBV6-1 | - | CASSEPGSGANVLTF | TGTGCCAGCAGTGAACCAGGGTCTGGGGCCAACGTCCTGACTTTC
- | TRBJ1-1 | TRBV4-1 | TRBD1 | CASIPGTGRGTEAFF | TGCGCCAGCATCCCTGGGACAGGAAGAGGCACTGAAGCTTTCTTT
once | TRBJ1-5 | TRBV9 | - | CASSVGRGSNQPQHF | TGTGCCAGCAGCGTAGGAAGAGGTAGCAATCAGCCCCAGCATTTT